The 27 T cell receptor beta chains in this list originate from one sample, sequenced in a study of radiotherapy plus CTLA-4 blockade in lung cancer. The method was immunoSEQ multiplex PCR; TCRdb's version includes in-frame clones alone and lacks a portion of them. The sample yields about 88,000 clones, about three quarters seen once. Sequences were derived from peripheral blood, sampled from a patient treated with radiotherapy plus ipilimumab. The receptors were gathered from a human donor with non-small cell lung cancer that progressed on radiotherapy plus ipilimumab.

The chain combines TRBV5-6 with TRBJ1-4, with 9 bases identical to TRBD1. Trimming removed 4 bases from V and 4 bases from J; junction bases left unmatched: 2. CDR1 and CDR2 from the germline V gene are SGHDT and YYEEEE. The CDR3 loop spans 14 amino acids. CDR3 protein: CASSPGQGNEKLFF. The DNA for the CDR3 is TGTGCCAGCAGCCCGGGACAGGGTAATGAAAAACTGTTTTTT.

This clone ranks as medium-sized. The CDR3 bases are TGTGCCAGCTCACCCTCAGGCAATGAGCAGTTCTTC. Residues: CASSPSGNEQFF. The chain is built from TRBV18 and TRBJ2-1; D call uncertain. Germline CDR1 is KGHSH and CDR2 is LQKENI. The CDR3 is made up of 12 amino acids. The ends were cut back, 3 bases at V and 6 bases at J, with 6 bases in the middle.

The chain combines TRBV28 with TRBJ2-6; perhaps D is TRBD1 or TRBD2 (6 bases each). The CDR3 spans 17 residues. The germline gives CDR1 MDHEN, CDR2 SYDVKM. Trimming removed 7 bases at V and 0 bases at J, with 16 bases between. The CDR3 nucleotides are TGTGCCAGCACCCCCCGGGGGCTATCCTCTGGGGCCAACGTCCTGACTTTC. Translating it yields CASTPRGLSSGANVLTF.

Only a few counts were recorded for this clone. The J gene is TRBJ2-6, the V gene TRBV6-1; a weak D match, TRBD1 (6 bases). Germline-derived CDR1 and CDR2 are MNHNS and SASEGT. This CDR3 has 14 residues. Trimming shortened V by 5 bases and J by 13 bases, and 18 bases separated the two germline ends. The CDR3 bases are TGTGCCAGCAGTTTCCCCGGGACACCTCTGGTCCTGACTTTC. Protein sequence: CASSFPGTPLVLTF.

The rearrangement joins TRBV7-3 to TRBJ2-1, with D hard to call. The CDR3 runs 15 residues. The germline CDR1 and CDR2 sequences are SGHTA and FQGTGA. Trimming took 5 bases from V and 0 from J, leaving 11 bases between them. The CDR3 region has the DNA TGTGCCAGCAGCCCGCAGCCAAGCTCCTACAATGAGCAGTTCTTC. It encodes CASSPQPSSYNEQFF.

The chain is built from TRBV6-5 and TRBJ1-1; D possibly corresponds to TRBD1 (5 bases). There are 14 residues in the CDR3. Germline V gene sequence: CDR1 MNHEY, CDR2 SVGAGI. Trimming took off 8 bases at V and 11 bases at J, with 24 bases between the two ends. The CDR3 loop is CASFGFSTTGGAFF. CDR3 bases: TGTGCCAGCTTCGGGTTCTCTACCACCGGGGGGGCTTTCTTT.

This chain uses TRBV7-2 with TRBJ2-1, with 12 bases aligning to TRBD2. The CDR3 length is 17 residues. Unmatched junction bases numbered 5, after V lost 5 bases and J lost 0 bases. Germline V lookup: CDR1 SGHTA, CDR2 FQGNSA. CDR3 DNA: TGTGCCAGCAGCGGGCTAGCGGGGGGGTACTCCTACAATGAGCAGTTCTTC. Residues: CASSGLAGGYSYNEQFF.

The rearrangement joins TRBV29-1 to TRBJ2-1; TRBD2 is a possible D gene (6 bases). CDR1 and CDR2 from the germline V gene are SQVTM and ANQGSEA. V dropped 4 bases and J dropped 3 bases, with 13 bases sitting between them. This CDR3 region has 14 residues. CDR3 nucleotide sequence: TGCAGCGTTGTGGAGCAGGGACTCTACAATGAGCAGTTCTTC. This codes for CSVVEQGLYNEQFF.

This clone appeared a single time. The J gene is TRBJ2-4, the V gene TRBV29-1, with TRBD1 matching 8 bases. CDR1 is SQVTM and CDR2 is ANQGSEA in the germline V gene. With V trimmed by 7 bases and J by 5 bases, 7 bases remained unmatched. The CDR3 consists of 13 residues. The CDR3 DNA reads TGCAGCGCAGTGGACAGGGACGAAAACATTCAGTACTTC. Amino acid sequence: CSAVDRDENIQYF.

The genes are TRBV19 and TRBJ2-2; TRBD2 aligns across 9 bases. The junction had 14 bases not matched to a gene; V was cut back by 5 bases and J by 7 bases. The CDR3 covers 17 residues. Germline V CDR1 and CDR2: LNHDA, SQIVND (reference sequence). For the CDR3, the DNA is TGTGCCAGTAGTGCCATAGCGGGAGCCCTTGGGAGCGGGGAGCTGTTTTTT. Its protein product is CASSAIAGALGSGELFF.

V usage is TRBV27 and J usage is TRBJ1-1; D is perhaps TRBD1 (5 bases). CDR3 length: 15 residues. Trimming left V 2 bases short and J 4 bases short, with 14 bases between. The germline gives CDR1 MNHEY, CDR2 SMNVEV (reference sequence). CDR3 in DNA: TGTGCCAGCAGTTTAGGAGGGGCTGGTAGCACTGAAGCTTTCTTT. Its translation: CASSLGGAGSTEAFF.

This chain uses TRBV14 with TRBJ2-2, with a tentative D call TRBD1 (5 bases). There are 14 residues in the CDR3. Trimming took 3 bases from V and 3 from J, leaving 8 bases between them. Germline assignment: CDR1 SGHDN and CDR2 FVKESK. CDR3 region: CASSQQGYTGELFF. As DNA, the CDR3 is TGTGCCAGCAGCCAGCAGGGATACACCGGGGAGCTGTTTTTT.

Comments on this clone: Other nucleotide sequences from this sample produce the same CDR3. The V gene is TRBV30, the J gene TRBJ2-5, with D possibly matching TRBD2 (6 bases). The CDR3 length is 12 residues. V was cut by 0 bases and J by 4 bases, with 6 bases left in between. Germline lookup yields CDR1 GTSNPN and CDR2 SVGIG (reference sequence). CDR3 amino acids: CAWSVLAETQYF. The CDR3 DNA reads TGTGCCTGGAGTGTACTAGCAGAGACCCAGTACTTC.

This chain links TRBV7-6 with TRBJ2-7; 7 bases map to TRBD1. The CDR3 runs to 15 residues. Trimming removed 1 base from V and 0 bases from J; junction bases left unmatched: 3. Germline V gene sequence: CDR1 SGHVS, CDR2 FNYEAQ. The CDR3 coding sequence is TGTGCCAGCAGCTTAGAGACAGGGTACTCCTACGAGCAGTACTTC. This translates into CASSLETGYSYEQYF.

In DNA form, the CDR3 reads TGTGCCAGCAGTTTACGCAGCAACTCTGGAAACACCATATATTTT. This codes for CASSLRSNSGNTIYF. The chain joins TRBV27 to TRBJ1-3; D gene uncertain. The CDR3 totals 15 residues. Germline V CDR1 and CDR2: MNHEY, SMNVEV (reference sequence). Trimming took 2 bases from V and 0 from J, leaving 8 bases between them.

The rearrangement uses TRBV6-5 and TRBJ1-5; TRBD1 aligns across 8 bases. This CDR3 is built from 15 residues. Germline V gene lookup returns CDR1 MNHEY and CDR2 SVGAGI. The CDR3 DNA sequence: TGTGTCACTCGGAGGACAGGGACTAGCAATCAGCCCCAGCATTTT. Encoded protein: CVTRRTGTSNQPQHF.

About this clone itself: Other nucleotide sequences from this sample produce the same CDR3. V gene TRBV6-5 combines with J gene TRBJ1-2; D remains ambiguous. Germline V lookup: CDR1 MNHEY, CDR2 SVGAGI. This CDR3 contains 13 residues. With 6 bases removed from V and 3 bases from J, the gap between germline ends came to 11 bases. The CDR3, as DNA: TGTGCCAGCAGCCCGGACGGCGACTATGGCTACACCTTC. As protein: CASSPDGDYGYTF.

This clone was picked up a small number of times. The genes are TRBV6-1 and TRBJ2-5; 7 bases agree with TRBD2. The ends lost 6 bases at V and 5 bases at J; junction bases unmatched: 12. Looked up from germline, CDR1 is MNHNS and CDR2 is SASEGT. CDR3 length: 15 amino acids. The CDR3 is CASRNGLWGGETQYF. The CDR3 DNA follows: TGTGCCAGCAGGAACGGATTATGGGGGGGGGAGACCCAGTACTTC.

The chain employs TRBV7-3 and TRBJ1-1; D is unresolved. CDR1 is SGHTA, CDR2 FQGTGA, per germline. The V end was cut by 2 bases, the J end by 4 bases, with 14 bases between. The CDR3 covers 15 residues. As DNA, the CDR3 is TGTGCCAGCAGCTTAGACGGTCAAATGGGCACTGAAGCTTTCTTT. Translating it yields CASSLDGQMGTEAFF.

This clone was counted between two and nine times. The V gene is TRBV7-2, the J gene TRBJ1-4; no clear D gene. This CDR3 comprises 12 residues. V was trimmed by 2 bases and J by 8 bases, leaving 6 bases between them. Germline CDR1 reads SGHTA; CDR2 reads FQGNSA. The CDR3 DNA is TGTGCCAGCAGCTTATTGGGGGAAAAACTGTTTTTT. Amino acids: CASSLLGEKLFF. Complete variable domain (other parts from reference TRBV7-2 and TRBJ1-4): GAGVSQSPSNKVTEKGKDVELRCDPISGHTALYWYRQSLGQGLEFLIYFQGNSAPDKSGLPSDRFSAERTGGSVSTLTIQRTQQEDSAVYLCASSLLGEKLFFGSGTQLSVL.

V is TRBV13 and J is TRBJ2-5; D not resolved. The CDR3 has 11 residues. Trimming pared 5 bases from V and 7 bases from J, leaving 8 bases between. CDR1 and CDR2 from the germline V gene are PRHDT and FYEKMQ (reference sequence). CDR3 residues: CASSRKATQYF. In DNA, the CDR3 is TGTGCCAGCAGCCGAAAGGCGACCCAGTACTTC. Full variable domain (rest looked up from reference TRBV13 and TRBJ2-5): AAGVIQSPRHLIKEKRETATLKCYPIPRHDTVYWYQQGPGQDPQFLISFYEKMQSDKGSIPDRFSAQQFSDYHSELNMSSLELGDSALYFCASSRKATQYFGPGTRLLVL.

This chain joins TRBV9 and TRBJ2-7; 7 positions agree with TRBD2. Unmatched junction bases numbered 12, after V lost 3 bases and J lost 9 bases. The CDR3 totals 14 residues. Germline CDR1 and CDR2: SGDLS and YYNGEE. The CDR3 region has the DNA TGTGCCAGCAGCGCCGATCCGACTAGCAGAATGCAGTACTTC. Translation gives CASSADPTSRMQYF.

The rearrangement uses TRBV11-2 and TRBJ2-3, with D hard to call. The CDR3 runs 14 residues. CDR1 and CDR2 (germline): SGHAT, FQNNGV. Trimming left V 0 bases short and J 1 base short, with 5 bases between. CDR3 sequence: CASSLDLGTDTQYF. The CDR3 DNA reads TGTGCCAGCAGCTTAGATCTGGGCACAGATACGCAGTATTTT. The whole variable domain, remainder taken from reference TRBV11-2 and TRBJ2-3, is EAGVAQSPRYKIIEKRQSVAFWCNPISGHATLYWYQQILGQGPKLLIQFQNNGVVDDSQLPKDRFSAERLKGVDSTLKIQPAKLEDSAVYLCASSLDLGTDTQYFGPGTRLTVL.

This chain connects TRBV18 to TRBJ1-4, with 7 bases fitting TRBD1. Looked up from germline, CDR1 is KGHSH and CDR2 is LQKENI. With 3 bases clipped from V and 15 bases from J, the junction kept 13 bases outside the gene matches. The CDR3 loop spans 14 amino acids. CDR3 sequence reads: CASSPTGTLEWVFF. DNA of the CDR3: TGTGCCAGCTCACCGACAGGGACCCTCGAATGGGTGTTTTTT.

The chain's CDR3 is CASSPSTGTSVNEQYF. Here the CDR3 DNA reads TGTGCCAGCAGCCCCTCAACCGGGACTAGCGTGAACGAGCAGTACTTC. V usage is TRBV11-2 and J usage is TRBJ2-7, with 10 bases that match TRBD2. CDR1 SGHAT and CDR2 FQNNGV come from the germline V gene. V shed 5 bases, J shed 5 bases, and the junction held 12 bases outside the gene matches. This CDR3 spans 16 amino acids.

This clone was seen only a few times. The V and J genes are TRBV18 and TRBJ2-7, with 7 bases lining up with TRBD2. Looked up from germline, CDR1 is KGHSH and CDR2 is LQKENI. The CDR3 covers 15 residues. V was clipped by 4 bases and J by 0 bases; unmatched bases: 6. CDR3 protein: CASSLSGGGSYEQYF. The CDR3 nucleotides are TGTGCCAGCTCACTTTCGGGGGGAGGCTCCTACGAGCAGTACTTC.

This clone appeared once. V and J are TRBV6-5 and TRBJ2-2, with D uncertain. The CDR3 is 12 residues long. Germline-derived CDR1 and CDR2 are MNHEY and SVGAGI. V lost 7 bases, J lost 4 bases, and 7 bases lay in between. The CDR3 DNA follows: TGTGCCAGCAACCCAACCACCGGGGAGCTGTTTTTT. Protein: CASNPTTGELFF.